This TCR beta chain came from a study of blood T cell repertoires in COVID-19. Assay: immunoSEQ multiplex PCR; the TCRdb copy retains only in-frame clones and omits some. The repertoire consists of 40,000 or so clones, with roughly 80% occurring once and the leading ten covering 9% to 10%. CDR3 length equals 16 residues. The germline gives CDR1 SGHNT, CDR2 YYREEE (reference sequence). Trimming removed 1 base from V and 2 bases from J, with 15 bases in between. What was sequenced was peripheral blood. This chain joins TRBV5-4 and TRBJ2-5; D remains ambiguous. The TCR was taken from a man aged 55 to 70 in a cohort sampled during active COVID-19. DNA of the CDR3: TGTGCCAGCAGCTTGACGCCGAACTCCCGGCAAGAGACCCAGTACTTC. Amino acids: CASSLTPNSRQETQYF.